Each of the 16 T cell receptor beta chains below was sequenced from the same sample in a study of graft-versus-host responses after intestinal transplantation. These TCRs are of unknown antigen specificity. Some clones are missing from TCRdb's copy, which holds only in-frame ones; the method was immunoSEQ multiplex PCR. The table lists about 110,000 clones, around 90% of them singletons, with roughly 0.71% in the top ten. This specimen consisted of unstimulated CD4+ T cells sorted from spleen or lymph node cells, obtained before transplant. These receptors were collected from a human donor who was the organ donor for an intestinal transplant.

This chain connects TRBV9 to TRBJ1-1; TRBD1 might be the D (5 bases). This CDR3 is built from 13 residues. Between the trimmed V and J ends, which lost 0 bases and 4 bases, there was a span of 7 bases. From germline, CDR1 is SGDLS and CDR2 YYNGEE. The CDR3 region has the DNA TGTGCCAGCAGCGTAGACGGGGGCACTGAAGCTTTCTTT. Protein: CASSVDGGTEAFF. Supplemented by reference TRBV9 and TRBJ1-1, the full variable domain reads DSGVTQTPKHLITATGQRVTLRCSPRSGDLSVYWYQQSLDQGLQFLIQYYNGEERAKGNILERFSAQQFPDLHSELNLSSLELGDSALYFCASSVDGGTEAFFGQGTRLTVV.

The sample holds one count of this clone. The chain recombines TRBV5-1 with TRBJ2-7; 7 nucleotides line up with TRBD1. The germline CDR1 and CDR2 sequences are SGHRS and YFSETQ. V was pared by 0 bases and J by 3 bases, with 6 bases of the junction left unmatched. The CDR3 is made up of 15 amino acids. The CDR3 DNA sequence: TGCGCCAGCAGCTTGGACCCAGGGGGTCACTACGAGCAGTACTTC. It codes for CASSLDPGGHYEQYF.

The chain links TRBV5-1 to TRBJ2-7, with 9 bases aligning to TRBD1. The CDR3 is made up of 15 amino acids. V shed 3 bases and J 6 bases; nucleotides not matched to a gene: 10. Per germline, CDR1 SGHRS and CDR2 YFSETQ. The CDR3: CASSSHDRGSTEQYF. In DNA form, the CDR3 reads TGCGCCAGCAGCTCCCACGACAGGGGGAGCACCGAGCAGTACTTC.

The rearrangement joins TRBV14 to TRBJ2-1, with 13 bases matching TRBD2. With V trimmed by 4 bases and J by 10 bases, 10 bases remained unmatched. Per germline, CDR1 SGHDN and CDR2 FVKESK. The CDR3 is 16 residues long. The CDR3: CASSPWTSGSLREQFF. The CDR3 region has the DNA TGTGCCAGCAGCCCGTGGACTAGCGGGAGTTTAAGGGAGCAGTTCTTC.

V usage is TRBV4-1 and J usage is TRBJ1-5; maybe TRBD1 (6 bases). Germline assignment: CDR1 MGHRA and CDR2 YSYEKL. Trimming left V 4 bases short and J 1 base short, with 14 bases between. The CDR3 totals 16 residues. The CDR3 spells CASSPLQGWSNQPQHF. CDR3 bases: TGCGCCAGCAGCCCACTACAGGGATGGAGCAATCAGCCCCAGCATTTT.

V gene TRBV10-3 combines with J gene TRBJ2-3, with 8 bases fitting TRBD1. The V gene end was trimmed by 8 bases and the J gene end by 3 bases; junction bases not matched to a gene: 7. The CDR3 runs 14 residues. Germline CDR1 is ENHRY and CDR2 is SYGVKD. CDR3 coding DNA: TGTGCCATCTCCCCTGACAGGGGAACAGATACGCAGTATTTT. As protein: CAISPDRGTDTQYF.

On this clone: The junction and the germline gene differ at one end; a read error may be behind it. This CDR3 is CASTSRTGRTF. The CDR3, as DNA: TGTGCCTCTACATCCCGGACAGGGCGAACTTTC. The chain is built from TRBV30 and TRBJ2-7; 8 positions match TRBD1. The CDR3 runs 11 residues. Per the germline V gene, CDR1 is GTSNPN and CDR2 is SVGIG (reference sequence). The variable domain in full, completed from reference TRBV30 and TRBJ2-7, reads SQTIHQWPATLVQPVGSPLSLECTVEGTSNPNLYWYRQAAGRGLQLLFYSVGIGQISSEVPQNLSASRPQDRQFILSSKKLLLSDSGFYLCASTSRTGRTFGPGTRLTVT.

The chain uses TRBV19 and TRBJ2-5; D might be TRBD1 (5 bases). CDR1 and CDR2 from the germline V gene are LNHDA and SQIVND (reference sequence). The CDR3 sequence is 14 residues long. Trimming stripped 3 bases from V and 5 bases from J, with 13 bases between. The CDR3 DNA reads TGTGCCAGTAGTATGCAAGGGGCGCGCGAGACCCAGTACTTC. This codes for CASSMQGARETQYF. The variable domain in full, with the rest retrieved from reference TRBV19 and TRBJ2-5, is DGGITQSPKYLFRKEGQNVTLSCEQNLNHDAMYWYRQDPGQGLRLIYYSQIVNDFQKGDIAEGYSVSREKKESFPLTVTSAQKNPTAFYLCASSMQGARETQYFGPGTRLLVL.

The chain links TRBV6-6 to TRBJ1-1, with D possibly being TRBD1 (5 bases). This CDR3 contains 14 residues. The V end was cut by 0 bases, the J end by 6 bases, with 11 bases between. Germline CDR1 MNHNY, CDR2 SVGAGI (reference sequence). CDR3 region: CASSYSTVAAEAFF. DNA of the CDR3: TGTGCCAGCAGTTACTCGACAGTTGCGGCTGAAGCTTTCTTT.

The chain has TRBV5-5 and TRBJ1-5; 10 bases fit TRBD1. V dropped 3 bases and J dropped 1; count of bases not matched to a gene: 4. The CDR3 loop spans 16 amino acids. Germline V gene data show CDR1 as SGHKS and CDR2 as YYEKEE (reference sequence). The CDR3 region is CASSWGTGASNQPQHF. DNA of the CDR3: TGTGCCAGCAGCTGGGGGACAGGGGCGAGCAATCAGCCCCAGCATTTT. Complete variable domain (other parts from reference TRBV5-5 and TRBJ1-5): DAGVTQSPTHLIKTRGQQVTLRCSPISGHKSVSWYQQVLGQGPQFIFQYYEKEERGRGNFPDRFSARQFPNYSSELNVNALLLGDSALYLCASSWGTGASNQPQHFGDGTRLSIL.

The chain uses TRBV6-1 and TRBJ2-7; D is possibly TRBD1 (6 bases). The V end was cut by 1 base, the J end by 2 bases, with 6 bases between. The germline gives CDR1 MNHNS, CDR2 SASEGT. The CDR3 extends over 13 amino acids. The CDR3 DNA is TGTGCCAGCAGTGAAGACAGGGCCTACGAGCAGTACTTC. Its translation: CASSEDRAYEQYF.

The V gene is TRBV5-1, the J gene TRBJ1-1; no clear D gene. Trimming left V 1 base short and J 5 bases short, with 12 bases between. This CDR3 has 14 residues. CDR1 SGHRS and CDR2 YFSETQ come from the germline V gene. CDR3 sequence reads: CASSLQDLETEAFF. The CDR3, as DNA: TGCGCCAGCAGCTTGCAGGACCTAGAGACTGAAGCTTTCTTT.

The chain links TRBV7-2 to TRBJ2-1, with 9 bases lining up with TRBD2. The CDR3 sequence is 16 residues long. Germline V gives CDR1 SGHTA, CDR2 FQGNSA. V was pared by 3 bases and J by 0 bases, with 3 bases of the junction left unmatched. This CDR3 is CASSLASGVSYNEQFF. In nucleotides, the CDR3 is TGTGCCAGCAGCTTGGCTAGCGGGGTCTCCTACAATGAGCAGTTCTTC. Using reference TRBV7-2 and TRBJ2-1 for the parts outside the CDR3, the full variable domain is GAGVSQSPSNKVTEKGKDVELRCDPISGHTALYWYRQSLGQGLEFLIYFQGNSAPDKSGLPSDRFSAERTGGSVSTLTIQRTQQEDSAVYLCASSLASGVSYNEQFFGPGTRLTVL.

This sequence joins TRBV9 and TRBJ1-6; possibly TRBD1 for D (5 bases). V lost 2 bases and J lost 5, with 17 bases in between. Germline V CDR1 and CDR2: SGDLS, YYNGEE. The CDR3 runs 17 residues. The CDR3 region has the DNA TGTGCCAGCAGCGTGACTGAGGGACTTACGGATAATTCACCCCTCCACTTT. Its translation is CASSVTEGLTDNSPLHF.

The chain links TRBV30 to TRBJ2-7; D call uncertain. The CDR3 is made up of 12 amino acids. Germline-derived CDR1 and CDR2 are GTSNPN and SVGIG (reference sequence). V was pared by 0 bases and J by 7 bases, with 10 bases between. CDR3 sequence (DNA): TGTGCCTGGAGTGTCCTAGAGAGGGAGCAGTACTTC. Translating it yields CAWSVLEREQYF.

The chain uses TRBV29-1 and TRBJ2-7; 12 nucleotides agree with TRBD2. The CDR3 runs to 16 residues. The trim removed 5 bases at V and 3 bases at J, leaving 11 bases unmatched. CDR1 SQVTM and CDR2 ANQGSEA come from the germline V gene. CDR3 sequence reads: CSVKTSGGWLIYEQYF. CDR3 nucleotide sequence: TGCAGCGTTAAGACTAGCGGGGGTTGGCTTATCTACGAGCAGTACTTC.